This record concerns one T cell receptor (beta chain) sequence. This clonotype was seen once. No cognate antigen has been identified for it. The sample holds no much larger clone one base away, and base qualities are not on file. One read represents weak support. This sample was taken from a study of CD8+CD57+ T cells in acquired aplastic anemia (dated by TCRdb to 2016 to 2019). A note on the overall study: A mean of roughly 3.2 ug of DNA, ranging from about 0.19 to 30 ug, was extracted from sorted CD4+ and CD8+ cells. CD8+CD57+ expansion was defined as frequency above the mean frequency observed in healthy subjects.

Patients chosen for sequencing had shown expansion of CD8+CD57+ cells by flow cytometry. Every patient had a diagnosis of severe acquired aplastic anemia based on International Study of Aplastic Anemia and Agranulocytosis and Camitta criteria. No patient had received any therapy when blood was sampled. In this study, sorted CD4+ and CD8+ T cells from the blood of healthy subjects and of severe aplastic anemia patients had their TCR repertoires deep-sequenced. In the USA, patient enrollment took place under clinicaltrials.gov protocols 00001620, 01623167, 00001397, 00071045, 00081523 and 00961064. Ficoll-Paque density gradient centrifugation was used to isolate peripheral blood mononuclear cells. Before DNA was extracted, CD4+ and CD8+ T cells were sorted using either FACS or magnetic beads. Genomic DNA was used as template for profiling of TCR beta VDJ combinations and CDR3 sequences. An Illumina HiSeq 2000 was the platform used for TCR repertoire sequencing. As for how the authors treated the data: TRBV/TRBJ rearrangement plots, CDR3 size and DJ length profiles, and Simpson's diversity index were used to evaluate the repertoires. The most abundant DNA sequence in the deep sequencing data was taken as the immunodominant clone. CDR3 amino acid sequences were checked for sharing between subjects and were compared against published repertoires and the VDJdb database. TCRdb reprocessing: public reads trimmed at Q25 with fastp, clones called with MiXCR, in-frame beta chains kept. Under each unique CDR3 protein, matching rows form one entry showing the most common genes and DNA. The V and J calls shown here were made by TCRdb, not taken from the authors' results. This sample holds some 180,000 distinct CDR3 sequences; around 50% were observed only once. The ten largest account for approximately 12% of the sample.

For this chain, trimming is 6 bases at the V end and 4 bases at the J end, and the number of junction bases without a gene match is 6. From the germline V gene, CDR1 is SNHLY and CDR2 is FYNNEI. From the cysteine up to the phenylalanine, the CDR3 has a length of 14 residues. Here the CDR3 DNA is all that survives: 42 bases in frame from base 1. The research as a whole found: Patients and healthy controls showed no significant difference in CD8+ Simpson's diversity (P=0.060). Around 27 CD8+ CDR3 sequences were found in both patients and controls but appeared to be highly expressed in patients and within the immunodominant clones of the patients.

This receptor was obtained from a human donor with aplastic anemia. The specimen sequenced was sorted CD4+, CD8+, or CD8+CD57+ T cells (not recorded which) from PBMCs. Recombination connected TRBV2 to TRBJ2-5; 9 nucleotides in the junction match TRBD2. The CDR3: CASRGSGSGETQYF. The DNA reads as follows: TGTGCCAGCAGGGGTAGCGGGAGTGGAGAGACCCAGTACTTC.